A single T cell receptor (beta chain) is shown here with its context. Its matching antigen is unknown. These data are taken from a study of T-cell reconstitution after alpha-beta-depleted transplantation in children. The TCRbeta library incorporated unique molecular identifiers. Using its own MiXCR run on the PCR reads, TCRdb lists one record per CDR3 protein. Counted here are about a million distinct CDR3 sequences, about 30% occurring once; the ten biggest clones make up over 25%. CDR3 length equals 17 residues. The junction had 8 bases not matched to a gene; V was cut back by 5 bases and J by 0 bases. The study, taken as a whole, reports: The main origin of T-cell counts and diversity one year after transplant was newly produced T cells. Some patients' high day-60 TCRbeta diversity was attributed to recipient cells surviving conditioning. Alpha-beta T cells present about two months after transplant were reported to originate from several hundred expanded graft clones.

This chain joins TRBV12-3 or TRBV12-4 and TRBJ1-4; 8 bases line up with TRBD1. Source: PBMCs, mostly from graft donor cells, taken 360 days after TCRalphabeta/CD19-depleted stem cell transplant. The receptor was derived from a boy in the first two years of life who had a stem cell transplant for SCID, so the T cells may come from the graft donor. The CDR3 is CASSPRQGSTTNEKLFF. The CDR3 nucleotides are TGTGCCAGCAGTCCAAGACAGGGGAGCACAACTAATGAAAAACTGTTTTTT.